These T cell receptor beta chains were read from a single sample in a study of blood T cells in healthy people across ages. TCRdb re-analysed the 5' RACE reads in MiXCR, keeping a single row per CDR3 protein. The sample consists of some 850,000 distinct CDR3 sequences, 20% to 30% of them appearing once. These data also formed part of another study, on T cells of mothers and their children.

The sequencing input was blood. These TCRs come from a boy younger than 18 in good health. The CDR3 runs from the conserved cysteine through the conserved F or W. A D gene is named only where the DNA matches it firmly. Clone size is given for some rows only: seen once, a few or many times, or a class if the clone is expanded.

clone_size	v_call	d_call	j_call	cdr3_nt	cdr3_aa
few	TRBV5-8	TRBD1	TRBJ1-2	TGTGCCAGCAGCTTAACAGGGGAGTGGGACTATGGCTACACCTTC	CASSLTGEWDYGYTF
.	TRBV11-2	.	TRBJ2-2	TGTGCCAGCAGCTTAGTGCAGGAAACCGGGGAGCTGTTTTTT	CASSLVQETGELFF
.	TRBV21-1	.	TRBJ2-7	TGTGCCAGCAGCAAAGGAGGAGAGGTCTACGAGCAGTACTTC	CASSKGGEVYEQYF
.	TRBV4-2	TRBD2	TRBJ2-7	TGTGCCAGCAGCCAAGAGGGACTAGCGGGGTGGGAGCAGTACTTC	CASSQEGLAGWEQYF
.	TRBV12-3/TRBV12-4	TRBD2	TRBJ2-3	TGTGCCAGCGCGACTAGCGGGGGTGTAGATACGCAGTATTTT	CASATSGGVDTQYF
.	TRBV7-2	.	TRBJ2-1	TGTGCCAGCAGCTCAGGAGCAGGCCAAGTGTACAATGAGCAGTTCTTC	CASSSGAGQVYNEQFF
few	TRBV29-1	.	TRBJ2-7	TGCAGCGTTGCCCCTAGCGTGGGCGAGCAGTACTTC	CSVAPSVGEQYF
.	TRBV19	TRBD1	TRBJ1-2	TGTGCCAGTACCCTGACCACAGGGGCGGACTATGGCTACACCTTC	CASTLTTGADYGYTF
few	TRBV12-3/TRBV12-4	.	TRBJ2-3	TGTGCCAGCAGTACGAAACCCACAGATACGCAGTATTTT	CASSTKPTDTQYF
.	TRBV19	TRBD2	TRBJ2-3	TGTGCCAGTAGCCCCTGGCGGGGGGGCACAGATACGCAGTATTTT	CASSPWRGGTDTQYF
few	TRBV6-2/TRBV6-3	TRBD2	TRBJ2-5	TGTGCCAGCACCCTAGCGGAACAAGAGACCCAGTACTTC	CASTLAEQETQYF
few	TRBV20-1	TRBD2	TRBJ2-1	TGCAGTGCCAGACTAGCGGGCAATGAGCAGTTCTTC	CSARLAGNEQFF
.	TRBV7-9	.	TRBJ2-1	TGTGCCAGCATCCGTCTTGATCATGAGCAGTTCTTC	CASIRLDHEQFF
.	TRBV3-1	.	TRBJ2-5	TGTGCCAGCAGCCTGAGGACTGTAGAGACCCAGTACTTC	CASSLRTVETQYF
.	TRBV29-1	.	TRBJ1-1	TGCAGCGGGTACAGGGTGATGAACACTGAAGCTTTCTTT	CSGYRVMNTEAFF
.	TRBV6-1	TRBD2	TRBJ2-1	TGTGCCAGCAGTGATATGTCTAGCGGAAACAATGAGCAGTTCTTC	CASSDMSSGNNEQFF
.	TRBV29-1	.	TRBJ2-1	TGCAGCGTTGAAGGATCGGGAATCAGCTCCTACAATGAGCAGTTCTTC	CSVEGSGISSYNEQFF
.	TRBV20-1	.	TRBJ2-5	TGCAGTGCTAGAGCTCAGATGGGGCGCGGAGAGACCCAGTACTTC	CSARAQMGRGETQYF
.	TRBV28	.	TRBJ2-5	TGTGCCAGCAGTTTAGGCCCTGAGGAGCAGTACTTC	CASSLGPEEQYF
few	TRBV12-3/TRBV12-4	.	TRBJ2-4	TGTGCCAGTATGGGGGTGGCCAAAAACATTCAGTACTTC	CASMGVAKNIQYF
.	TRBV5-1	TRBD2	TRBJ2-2	TGCGCCAGCAATAGAGCGGGGGGCAACACCGGGGAGCTGTTTTTT	CASNRAGGNTGELFF
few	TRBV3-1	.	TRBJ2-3	TGTGCCAGCAGCCAAGATATCGGAGCCCCCAGTCCGCAGTATTTT	CASSQDIGAPSPQYF
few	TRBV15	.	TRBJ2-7	TGTGCCACCAGCATGCGACAGTCCTACGAGCAGTACTTC	CATSMRQSYEQYF
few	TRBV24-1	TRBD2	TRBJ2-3	TGTGCCACCAGTACCTCAGCGGGGTGGTCAGATACGCAGTATTTT	CATSTSAGWSDTQYF
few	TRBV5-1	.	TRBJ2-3	TGCGCCAGCTCCGACTCCCCAGGGCGGGAAGATACGCAGTATTTT	CASSDSPGREDTQYF
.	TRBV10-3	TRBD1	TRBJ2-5	TGTGCCATCGGGGGACAGCAAGAGACCCAGTACTTC	CAIGGQQETQYF
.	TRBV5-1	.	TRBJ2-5	TGCGCCAGCAGCTTGAAGGGCGAGGAGACCCAGTACTTC	CASSLKGEETQYF
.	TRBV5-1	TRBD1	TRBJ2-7	TGCGCCAGCAGACCGAGCCGGGACAGCTCCTACGAGCAGTACTTC	CASRPSRDSSYEQYF
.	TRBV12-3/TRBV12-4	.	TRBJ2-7	TGTGCCAGCAGCCCGGCTAGCCAAGGCGATGAGCGGTTCTTC	CASSPASQGDERFF